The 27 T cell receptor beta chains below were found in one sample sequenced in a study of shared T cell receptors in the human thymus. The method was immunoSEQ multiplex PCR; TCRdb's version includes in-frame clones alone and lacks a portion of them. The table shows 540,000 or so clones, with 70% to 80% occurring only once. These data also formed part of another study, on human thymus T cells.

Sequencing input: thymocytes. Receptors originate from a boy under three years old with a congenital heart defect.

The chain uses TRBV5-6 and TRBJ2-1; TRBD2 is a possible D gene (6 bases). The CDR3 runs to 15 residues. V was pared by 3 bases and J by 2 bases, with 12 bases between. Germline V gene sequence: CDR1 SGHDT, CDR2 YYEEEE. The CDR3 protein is CASSWQTRPYNEQFF. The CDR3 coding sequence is TGTGCCAGCAGCTGGCAGACTAGACCCTACAATGAGCAGTTCTTC.

CDR3 in amino acids: CASSPGDSSSYEQYF. The CDR3 DNA reads TGTGCCAGCAGCCCAGGGGACAGCTCCTCCTACGAGCAGTACTTC. V gene TRBV7-2 combines with J gene TRBJ2-7; 7 bases match TRBD1. Germline CDR1 SGHTA, CDR2 FQGNSA. V dropped 5 bases and J dropped 0; count of bases not matched to a gene: 7. The CDR3 is 15 residues long.

CDR3 region: CASSDGAGGYQETQYF. The CDR3 DNA sequence: TGCGCCAGCAGTGATGGGGCAGGGGGGTACCAAGAGACCCAGTACTTC. The V call is TRBV10-1, the J call TRBJ2-5; D perhaps matches TRBD1 (7 bases). Trimming shortened V by 3 bases and J by 0 bases, and 14 bases separated the two germline ends. This CDR3 is built from 16 residues. Germline V gene lookup returns CDR1 WNHNN and CDR2 SYGVQD (reference sequence).

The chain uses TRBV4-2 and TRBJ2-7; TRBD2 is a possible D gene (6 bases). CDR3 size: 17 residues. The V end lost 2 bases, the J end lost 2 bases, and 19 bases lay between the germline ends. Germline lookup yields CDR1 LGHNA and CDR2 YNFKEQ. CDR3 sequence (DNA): TGTGCCAGCAGCCAACACCTCATGCTAGCGACGGCCTACGAGCAGTACTTC. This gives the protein CASSQHLMLATAYEQYF.

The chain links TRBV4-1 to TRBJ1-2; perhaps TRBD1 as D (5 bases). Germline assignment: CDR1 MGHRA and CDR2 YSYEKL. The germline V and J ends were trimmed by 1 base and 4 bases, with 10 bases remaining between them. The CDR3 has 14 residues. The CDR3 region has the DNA TGCGCCAGCAGCCAAGTAGAAGGGGCCTATGGCTACACCTTC. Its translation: CASSQVEGAYGYTF.

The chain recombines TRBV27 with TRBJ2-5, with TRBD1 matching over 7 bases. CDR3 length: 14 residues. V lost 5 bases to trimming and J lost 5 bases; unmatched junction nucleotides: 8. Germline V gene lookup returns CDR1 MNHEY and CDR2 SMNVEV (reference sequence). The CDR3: CASSPTTGQETQYF. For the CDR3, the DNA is TGTGCCAGCAGTCCCACGACAGGGCAGGAGACCCAGTACTTC.

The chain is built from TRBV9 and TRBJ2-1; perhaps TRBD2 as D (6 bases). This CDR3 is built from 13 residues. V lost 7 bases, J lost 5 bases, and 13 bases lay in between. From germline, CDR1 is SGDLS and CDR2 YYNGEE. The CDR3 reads CASSTRTNNEQFF. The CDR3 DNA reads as TGTGCCAGCTCCACCAGGACTAACAATGAGCAGTTCTTC.

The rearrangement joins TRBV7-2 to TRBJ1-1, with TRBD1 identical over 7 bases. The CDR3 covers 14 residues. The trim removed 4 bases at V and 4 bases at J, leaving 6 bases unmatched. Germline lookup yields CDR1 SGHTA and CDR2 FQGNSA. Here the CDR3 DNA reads TGTGCCAGCAGCTCCGGACAGGAGCCCACTGAAGCTTTCTTT. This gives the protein CASSSGQEPTEAFF.

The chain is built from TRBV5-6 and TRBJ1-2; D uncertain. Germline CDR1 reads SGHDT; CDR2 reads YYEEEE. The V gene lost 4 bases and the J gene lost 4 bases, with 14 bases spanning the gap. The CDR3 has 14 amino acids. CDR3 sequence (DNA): TGTGCCAGCAGCGAGCCCTTTCTACTCTATGGCTACACCTTC. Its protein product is CASSEPFLLYGYTF. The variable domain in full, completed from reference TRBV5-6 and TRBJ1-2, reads DAGVTQSPTHLIKTRGQQVTLRCSPKSGHDTVSWYQQALGQGPQFIFQYYEEEERQRGNFPDRFSGHQFPNYSSELNVNALLLGDSALYLCASSEPFLLYGYTFGSGTRLTVV.

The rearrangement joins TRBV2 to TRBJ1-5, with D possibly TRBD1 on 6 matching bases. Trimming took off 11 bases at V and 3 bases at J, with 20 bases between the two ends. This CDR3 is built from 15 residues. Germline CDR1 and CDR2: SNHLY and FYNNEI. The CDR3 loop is CACGGADRINQPQHF. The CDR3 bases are TGTGCCTGTGGGGGGGCTGACAGGATCAATCAGCCCCAGCATTTT.

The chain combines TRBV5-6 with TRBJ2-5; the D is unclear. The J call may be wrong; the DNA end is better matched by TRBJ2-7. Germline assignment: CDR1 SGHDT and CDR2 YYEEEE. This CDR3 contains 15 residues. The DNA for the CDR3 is TGTGCCAGCAGCTTGAAATGGGTAGGCGGCTACGAGCAGTACTTC. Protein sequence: CASSLKWVGGYEQYF.

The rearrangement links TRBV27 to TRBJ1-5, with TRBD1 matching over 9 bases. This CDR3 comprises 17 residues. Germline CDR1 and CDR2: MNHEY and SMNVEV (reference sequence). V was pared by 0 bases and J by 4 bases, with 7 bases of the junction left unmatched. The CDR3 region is CASSLSPRTGDNQPQHF. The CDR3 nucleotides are TGTGCCAGCAGTTTATCGCCCAGGACAGGGGATAATCAGCCCCAGCATTTT.

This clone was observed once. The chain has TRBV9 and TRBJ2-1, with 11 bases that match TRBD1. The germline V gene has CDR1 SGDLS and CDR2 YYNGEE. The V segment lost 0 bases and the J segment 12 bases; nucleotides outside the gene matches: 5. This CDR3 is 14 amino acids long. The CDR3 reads CASSVGDRGRAQFF. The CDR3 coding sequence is TGTGCCAGCAGCGTAGGGGACAGGGGGAGGGCGCAGTTCTTC.

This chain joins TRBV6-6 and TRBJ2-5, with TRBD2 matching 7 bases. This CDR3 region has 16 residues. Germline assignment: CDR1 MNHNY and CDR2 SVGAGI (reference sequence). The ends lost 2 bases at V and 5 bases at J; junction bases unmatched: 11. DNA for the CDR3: TGTGCCAGCAGTTACACGGGAAGCGGGACCCGCGAGACCCAGTACTTC. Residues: CASSYTGSGTRETQYF.

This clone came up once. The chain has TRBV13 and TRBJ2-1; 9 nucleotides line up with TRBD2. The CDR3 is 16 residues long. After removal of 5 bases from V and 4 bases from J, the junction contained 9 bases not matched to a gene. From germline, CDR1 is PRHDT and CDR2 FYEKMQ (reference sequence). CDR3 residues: CASSRDSSGRYNEQFF. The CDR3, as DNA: TGTGCCAGCAGCCGCGACTCCAGCGGGAGGTACAATGAGCAGTTCTTC.

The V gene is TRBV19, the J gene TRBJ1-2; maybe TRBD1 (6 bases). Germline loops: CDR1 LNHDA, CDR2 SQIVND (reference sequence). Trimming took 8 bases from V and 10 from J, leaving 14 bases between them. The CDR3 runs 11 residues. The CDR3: CASLDSFAYTF. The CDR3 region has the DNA TGTGCCAGTCTGGACAGTTTCGCCTACACCTTC.

The CDR3 DNA sequence: TGTGCCAGCAGTTCGGGTAGCGGGAGCCTGAAAGAGACCCAGTACTTC. Its protein is CASSSGSGSLKETQYF. This chain joins TRBV28 and TRBJ2-5; 9 nucleotides agree with TRBD2. The germline V gene encodes CDR1 MDHEN and CDR2 SYDVKM. The CDR3 has 16 amino acids. V dropped 4 bases and J dropped 3; count of bases not matched to a gene: 9.

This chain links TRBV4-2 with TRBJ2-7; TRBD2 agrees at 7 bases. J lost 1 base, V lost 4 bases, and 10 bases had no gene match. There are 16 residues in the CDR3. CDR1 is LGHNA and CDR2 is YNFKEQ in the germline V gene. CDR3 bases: TGTGCCAGCAGCCCCCGTGAGGGGAGGGGATCCTACGAGCAGTACTTC. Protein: CASSPREGRGSYEQYF.

CDR3 in amino acids: CASSSGRGSSYEQYF. For the CDR3, the DNA is TGTGCCAGCAGCTCGGGGCGGGGGTCCTCCTACGAGCAGTACTTC. V gene TRBV6-5 combines with J gene TRBJ2-7, with 7 nucleotides matching TRBD2. CDR1 is MNHEY and CDR2 is SVGAGI in the germline V gene. The CDR3 is 15 amino acids. V trimming: 6 bases; J trimming: 0 bases; junction bases outside the gene matches: 8.

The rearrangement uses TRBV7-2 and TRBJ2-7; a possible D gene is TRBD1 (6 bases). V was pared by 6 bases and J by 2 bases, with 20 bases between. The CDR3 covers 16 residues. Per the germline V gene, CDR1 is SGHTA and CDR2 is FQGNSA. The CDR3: CASRLRPWDTPYEQYF. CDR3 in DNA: TGTGCCAGCAGGTTACGCCCCTGGGACACACCCTACGAGCAGTACTTC.

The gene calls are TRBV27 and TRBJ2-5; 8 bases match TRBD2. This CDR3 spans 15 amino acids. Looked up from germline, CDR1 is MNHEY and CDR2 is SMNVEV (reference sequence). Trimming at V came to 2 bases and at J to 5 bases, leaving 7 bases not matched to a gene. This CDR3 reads CASSLTGRAGETQYF. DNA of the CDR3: TGTGCCAGCAGTTTAACCGGGAGGGCCGGGGAGACCCAGTACTTC.

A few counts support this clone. The CDR3 region is CASSSHRDTYNEQFF. The CDR3 DNA reads TGTGCCAGCAGCTCTCATCGGGACACGTACAATGAGCAGTTCTTC. This chain joins TRBV5-6 and TRBJ2-1; D might be TRBD1 (6 bases). Germline CDR1 is SGHDT and CDR2 is YYEEEE. CDR3 length: 15 amino acids. V shed 3 bases and J shed 4 bases, with 14 bases lying between them.

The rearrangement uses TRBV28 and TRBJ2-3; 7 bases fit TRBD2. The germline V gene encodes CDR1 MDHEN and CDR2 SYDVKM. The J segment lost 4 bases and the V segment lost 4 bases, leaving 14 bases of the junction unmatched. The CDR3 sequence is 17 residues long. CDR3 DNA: TGTGCCAGCAGTTCCGCAGGGACTAAGAAGGGGCCAGATACGCAGTATTTT. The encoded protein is CASSSAGTKKGPDTQYF.

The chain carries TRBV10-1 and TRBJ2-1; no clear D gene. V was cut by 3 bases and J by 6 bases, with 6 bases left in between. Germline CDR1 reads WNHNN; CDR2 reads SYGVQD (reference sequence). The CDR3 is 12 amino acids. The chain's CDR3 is CASSDSSNEQFF. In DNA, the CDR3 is TGCGCCAGCAGTGACTCGTCCAATGAGCAGTTCTTC.

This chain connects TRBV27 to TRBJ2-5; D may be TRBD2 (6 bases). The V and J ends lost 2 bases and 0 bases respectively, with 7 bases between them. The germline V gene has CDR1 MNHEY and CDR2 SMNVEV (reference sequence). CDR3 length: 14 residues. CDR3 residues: CASSLRRDQETQYF. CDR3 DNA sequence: TGTGCCAGCAGTTTAAGGAGGGACCAAGAGACCCAGTACTTC.

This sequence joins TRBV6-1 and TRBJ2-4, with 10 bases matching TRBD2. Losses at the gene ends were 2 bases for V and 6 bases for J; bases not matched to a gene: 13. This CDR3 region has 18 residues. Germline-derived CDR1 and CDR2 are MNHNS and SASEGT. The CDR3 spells CASSEWRQREGRGNIQYF. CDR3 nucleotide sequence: TGTGCCAGCAGTGAATGGAGGCAGCGGGAGGGCCGTGGAAACATTCAGTACTTC.

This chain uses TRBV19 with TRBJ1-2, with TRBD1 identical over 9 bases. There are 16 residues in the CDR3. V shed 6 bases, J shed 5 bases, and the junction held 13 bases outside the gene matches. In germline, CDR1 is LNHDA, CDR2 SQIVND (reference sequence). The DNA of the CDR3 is TGTGCCAGTAGCCCCCGTCGGGACAGGGTCCCTTATGGCTACACCTTC. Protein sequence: CASSPRRDRVPYGYTF.